Below, 26 T cell receptor beta chains from the same sample are listed, as sequenced in a study of molecular identifiers for immune sequencing clone quantification listed by TCRdb under 2018. Library preparation used PCR. Sequencing used an Illumina HiSeq 4000. Through fastp at Q25 and MiXCR, TCRdb rebuilt clones from the public reads, retaining in-frame beta chains. Rows are unified per CDR3 protein, each entry keeping the most common DNA and genes. Here the sample has about 510,000 distinct CDR3 sequences; over 20% occur a single time. The ten largest clones represent about 0.8% of the sample. Sequencing used naive CD8+ T cells from blood, with Jurkat cell RNA spiked in. This specimen's cell subset or site label, interpreted: FACS-sorted CD8+CD4-CCR7+CD45RA+ naive T cells. These TCRs come from a human donor in good health. Some libraries in this study had Jurkat cell RNA spiked in.

Many counts were recorded for this clonotype. The CDR3 here is CASSYSKNTEAFF. The DNA for the CDR3 is TGTGCCAGCAGTTACAGCAAGAACACTGAAGCTTTCTTT. The gene calls are TRBV6-5 and TRBJ1-1; D is ambiguous. V gave up 2 bases and J gave up 1 base, with 5 bases separating them. CDR3 length: 13 amino acids. Germline CDR1 MNHEY, CDR2 SVGAGI.

The table lists this clonotype with a few counts. The chain joins TRBV2 to TRBJ2-7; weak D call: TRBD2 (5 bases). This CDR3 is built from 13 residues. V dropped 6 bases and J dropped 3 bases, with 12 bases sitting between them. CDR1 is SNHLY and CDR2 is FYNNEI in the germline V gene. CDR3 loop: CASRSRDLYEQYF. The CDR3 DNA reads TGTGCCAGCAGGTCGAGGGATCTCTACGAGCAGTACTTC.

This clonotype was seen a few times. V is TRBV19 and J is TRBJ2-3, with a possible D match to TRBD1 (6 bases). The CDR3 runs to 14 residues. From germline, CDR1 is LNHDA and CDR2 SQIVND (reference sequence). The V end was cut by 4 bases, the J end by 3 bases, with 11 bases between. CDR3 protein: CASSKARGTDTQYF. The CDR3 DNA reads TGTGCCAGTAGTAAGGCCAGGGGAACAGATACGCAGTATTTT.

This clonotype was counted a few times. For the CDR3, the DNA is TGTGCCAACGGGGACAGGGTCTGGTGGATTAATTCACCCCTCCACTTT. Translated: CANGDRVWWINSPLHF. This chain uses TRBV19 with TRBJ1-6; 9 nucleotides align to TRBD1. The CDR3 totals 16 residues. V dropped 10 bases and J dropped 6; count of bases not matched to a gene: 13. Germline loops: CDR1 LNHDA, CDR2 SQIVND (reference sequence).

This clonotype showed up just a few times. The CDR3 protein is CASSLDRAPTF. The CDR3 coding sequence is TGTGCCAGCAGCTTAGACCGGGCACCCACCTTC. The chain couples TRBV7-9 to TRBJ1-2; D not resolved. This CDR3 region has 11 residues. Germline V gene lookup returns CDR1 SEHNR and CDR2 FQNEAQ (reference sequence). Trimming took off 1 base at V and 13 bases at J, with 10 bases between the two ends.

For this clonotype: A much larger clone lies one base from this, so it may be a read error. The rearrangement links TRBV4-3 to TRBJ1-5, with 11 bases identical to TRBD1. V trimming: 0 bases; J trimming: 7 bases; junction bases outside the gene matches: 8. The germline gives CDR1 LGHNA, CDR2 YSLEER. This CDR3 is built from 17 residues. The CDR3 loop reads CASSQDLGQGAYQPQHF. The CDR3 DNA is TGCGCCAGCAGCCAAGATCTTGGACAGGGGGCTTACCAGCCCCAGCATTTT.

The table lists this clonotype with many counts. The chain is built from TRBV7-9 and TRBJ1-1, with TRBD1 matching over 8 bases. V lost 5 bases to trimming and J lost 4 bases; unmatched junction nucleotides: 6. Germline CDR1 SEHNR, CDR2 FQNEAQ (reference sequence). The CDR3 is 14 amino acids. This CDR3 is CASSVGQGFTEAFF. The CDR3 nucleotides read TGTGCCAGCAGCGTTGGACAGGGCTTCACTGAAGCTTTCTTT.

Concerning this clonotype: A much larger clone is a single base away; this may be a read error. The rearrangement joins TRBV10-2 to TRBJ1-5; weak D call: TRBD1 (5 bases). This CDR3 is 15 amino acids long. Germline V CDR1 and CDR2: WSHSY, SAAADI. The CDR3 DNA follows: TGCGCCAGCAGTAGGGCTGGGGGTAGCACTCAGCCCCAGCATTTT. Amino acid sequence: CASSRAGGSTQPQHF.

This clonotype was counted a few times. This sequence joins TRBV28 and TRBJ2-7; D is uncertain. The CDR3 runs 14 residues. Trimming left V 6 bases short and J 5 bases short, with 17 bases between. Germline V gene data show CDR1 as MDHEN and CDR2 as SYDVKM. The CDR3: CASSPLLESNEQYF. The CDR3 coding sequence is TGTGCCAGCAGCCCTCTCTTAGAGTCGAACGAGCAGTACTTC.

This clonotype turned up a few times. The chain carries TRBV11-2 and TRBJ1-2; D unclear. This CDR3 region has 15 residues. Trimming cost V 0 bases and J 0 bases, with 8 bases left between them. Germline-derived CDR1 and CDR2 are SGHAT and FQNNGV. CDR3 coding DNA: TGTGCCAGCAGCTTAGAAGGGAGACCTAACTATGGCTACACCTTC. As protein: CASSLEGRPNYGYTF.

This clonotype has just a few counts. This sequence joins TRBV2 and TRBJ1-2; the match to TRBD1 covers 8 bases. V was pared by 2 bases and J by 8 bases, with 13 bases of the junction left unmatched. The length of the CDR3 is 16 residues. Germline V gene data show CDR1 as SNHLY and CDR2 as FYNNEI. The CDR3: CASSEMSRQGARGYTF. The CDR3 DNA reads TGTGCCAGCAGTGAAATGTCGCGGCAGGGGGCCAGAGGCTACACCTTC.

A few counts support this clonotype. The rearrangement uses TRBV5-4 and TRBJ1-1, with D tentatively TRBD1 (6 bases). This CDR3 region has 14 residues. Germline values: CDR1 SGHNT, CDR2 YYREEE (reference sequence). V was clipped by 2 bases and J by 4 bases, with 12 bases between them. In DNA form, the CDR3 reads TGTGCCAGCAGCTTACGAGGGGGTCGCACTGAAGCTTTCTTT. It encodes CASSLRGGRTEAFF.

The rearrangement links TRBV2 to TRBJ2-7; D might be TRBD2 (6 bases). The CDR3 runs to 15 residues. Deletions cut 9 bases from V and 2 bases from J, with 20 bases between. Germline CDR1 is SNHLY and CDR2 is FYNNEI. CDR3 loop: CASKGVGGNPYEQYF. The CDR3 DNA sequence: TGTGCCAGTAAGGGCGTCGGGGGAAACCCCTACGAGCAGTACTTC.

This clonotype was seen repeatedly, ten times or more. V gene TRBV7-2 combines with J gene TRBJ2-4; either TRBD1 or TRBD2 may fit D (5 bases each). Trimming pared 5 bases from V and 1 base from J, leaving 15 bases between. Germline V gene sequence: CDR1 SGHTA, CDR2 FQGNSA. This CDR3 has 16 residues. In DNA, the CDR3 is TGTGCCAGCAGCATGAGGGGTTTTGAGGCCAAAAACATTCAGTACTTC. It specifies CASSMRGFEAKNIQYF.

This chain uses TRBV12-3 or TRBV12-4 with TRBJ2-7; D unclear. The CDR3 loop spans 13 amino acids. The V gene lost 0 bases and the J gene lost 6 bases, with 9 bases spanning the gap. The CDR3 spells CASSLASWREQYF. CDR3 coding DNA: TGTGCCAGCAGTTTAGCGAGTTGGCGCGAGCAGTACTTC.

A remark on this clonotype: Being one base from a much bigger clone, this may be a read error. The chain employs TRBV6-2 or TRBV6-3 and TRBJ1-1; no definite D call. V was pared by 7 bases and J by 3 bases, with 12 bases between. The germline V gene has CDR1 MNHEY and CDR2 SVGEGT. The CDR3 sequence is 13 residues long. The CDR3, as DNA: TGTGCCAGCAAGGTGGGTCCGGACACTGAAGCTTTCTTT. Protein: CASKVGPDTEAFF.

The CDR3 coding sequence is TGCGCCAGCAGCCAAGCTCGCGCCAATGAGCAGTTCTTC. Its protein product is CASSQARANEQFF. The chain uses TRBV4-3 and TRBJ2-1; no clear D. Trimming took off 1 base at V and 6 bases at J, with 7 bases between the two ends. Germline CDR1 LGHNA, CDR2 YSLEER. The CDR3 loop spans 13 amino acids.

This clonotype was observed once. At one end the junction does not follow the germline gene, possibly because of a read error. The gene calls are TRBV30 and TRBJ2-7; no clear D. Germline CDR1 reads GTSNPN; CDR2 reads SVGIG (reference sequence). The CDR3 consists of 13 residues. The CDR3 sequence: CTCGWLNSYEQYF. Here the CDR3 DNA reads TGTACCTGCGGCTGGTTGAACTCCTACGAGCAGTACTTC.

On this clonotype itself: This may be a read error, as it is one base from a much larger clone. This rearrangement joins TRBV2 to TRBJ1-5, with unresolved D. Trimming stripped 4 bases from V and 2 bases from J, with 12 bases between. The CDR3 contains 15 residues. Per germline, CDR1 SNHLY and CDR2 FYNNEI. The CDR3: CASSGAGNGNQPQHF. The CDR3 nucleotides read TGTGCCAGCAGTGGAGCGGGGAACGGCAATCAGCCCCAGCATTTT. The variable domain in full, with the rest retrieved from reference TRBV2 and TRBJ1-5, is EPEVTQTPSHQVTQMGQEVILRCVPISNHLYFYWYRQILGQKVEFLVSFYNNEISEKSEIFDDQFSVERPDGSNFTLKIRSTKLEDSAMYFCASSGAGNGNQPQHFGDGTRLSIL.

This chain uses TRBV11-2 with TRBJ2-7; maybe TRBD1 (5 bases). Germline loops: CDR1 SGHAT, CDR2 FQNNGV. The V end was cut by 0 bases, the J end by 0 bases, with 6 bases between. The CDR3 contains 14 residues. The CDR3 loop reads CASSLEGDSYEQYF. Here the CDR3 DNA reads TGTGCCAGCAGCTTAGAAGGGGACTCCTACGAGCAGTACTTC.

Comments on this clonotype: A single base separates this from a much larger clone, so it may be a read error. V and J are TRBV5-1 and TRBJ2-7; a weak D match, TRBD1 (6 bases). This CDR3 comprises 14 residues. Trimming cost V 3 bases and J 2 bases, with 12 bases left between them. The germline gives CDR1 SGHRS, CDR2 YFSETQ. The CDR3, as DNA: TGCGCCAGCAGCTCCAACCAGGGGACCTACGAGCAGTACTTC. Translated, it gives CASSSNQGTYEQYF.

In its sample, this clonotype was seen a few times. This rearrangement joins TRBV10-3 to TRBJ2-1; 7 positions match TRBD2. Germline trimming cut 2 bases from V and 15 bases from J; bases unmatched to any gene: 10. The CDR3 covers 13 residues. Germline CDR1 and CDR2: ENHRY and SYGVKD. CDR3 bases: TGTGCCATCAGTGAGCACGATCAAGGCGGGGGGTTCTTC. Its protein is CAISEHDQGGGFF.

About this clonotype itself: One junction end does not reproduce the germline sequence, and a read error may be involved. The V and J genes are TRBV27 and TRBJ1-1; tentative D call: TRBD1 (5 bases). CDR3 size: 12 residues. From germline, CDR1 is MNHEY and CDR2 SMNVEV (reference sequence). This chain's CDR3 is CAGSQGNTEAFF. As DNA, the CDR3 is TGTGCCGGCAGTCAGGGGAACACTGAAGCTTTCTTT.

The genes are TRBV11-2 and TRBJ1-5, with D unclear. Between the trimmed V and J ends, which lost 4 bases and 1 base, there was a span of 14 bases. The CDR3 runs to 16 residues. The germline V gene encodes CDR1 SGHAT and CDR2 FQNNGV. CDR3 region: CASSSDGPGSNQPQHF. CDR3 in DNA: TGTGCCAGCAGCTCGGACGGCCCGGGAAGCAATCAGCCCCAGCATTTT.

This clonotype has a count of ten or more. This rearrangement joins TRBV20-1 to TRBJ1-5; TRBD1 might be the D (5 bases). The CDR3 is 19 amino acids. Trimming cost V 4 bases and J 0 bases, with 25 bases left between them. CDR1 is DFQATT and CDR2 is SNEGSKA in the germline V gene (reference sequence). The CDR3 loop is CSANVRELDPRNSNQPQHF. Written as DNA, the CDR3 is TGCAGTGCTAACGTCAGGGAGCTTGACCCTCGTAATAGCAATCAGCCCCAGCATTTT.

Concerning this clonotype itself: This may come from a read error, since a much larger clone is one base off. V usage is TRBV6-2 or TRBV6-3 and J usage is TRBJ1-5; D not resolved. This CDR3 spans 12 amino acids. The germline CDR1 and CDR2 sequences are MNHEY and SVGEGT. DNA of the CDR3: TGTGCCACCAGAGGGTTTTTTCAGCCCCGGCATTTT. Encoded protein: CATRGFFQPRHF.